The 15 T cell receptor beta chains in this list originate from one sample, sequenced in a study of blood T cells in healthy people across ages. A J-beta primer mix and a sample-barcoded 5' primer were used in a second PCR of roughly 6 to 12 cycles. TCRdb used MiXCR to reprocess the 5' RACE reads, holding one entry per CDR3 protein. The table lists about 1.8 million distinct CDR3 sequences, 40% to 55% of them singletons. The source material was blood. The origin of the receptors is a woman between 40 and 55 years old in good health.

This clonotype has more than one count but fewer than ten. The chain recombines TRBV20-1 with TRBJ2-5; weak D call: TRBD2 (6 bases). Germline V gives CDR1 DFQATT, CDR2 SNEGSKA (reference sequence). The V end lost 3 bases, the J end lost 2 bases, and 13 bases lay between the germline ends. The length of the CDR3 is 14 residues. Here the CDR3 reads CSASSGVLQETQYF. The CDR3 region has the DNA TGCAGTGCTAGCTCGGGGGTTCTACAAGAGACCCAGTACTTC.

This clonotype was recorded once. V and J are TRBV6-2 or TRBV6-3 and TRBJ2-2; no reliable D call. V was clipped by 2 bases and J by 1 base, with 11 bases between them. CDR1 MNHEY and CDR2 SVGEGT come from the germline V gene. The CDR3 spans 16 residues. Here the CDR3 reads CASSYGIRRNTGELFF. CDR3 bases: TGTGCCAGCAGTTACGGGATCAGGAGGAACACCGGGGAGCTGTTTTTT.

This chain joins TRBV7-9 and TRBJ2-3; TRBD1 matches at 7 bases. Germline trimming cut 7 bases from V and 0 bases from J; bases unmatched to any gene: 10. Germline CDR1 and CDR2: SEHNR and FQNEAQ (reference sequence). There are 16 residues in the CDR3. The CDR3 DNA is TGTGCCAGCACCCCGAACAGGGGCCCGAGCACAGATACGCAGTATTTT. It is translated as CASTPNRGPSTDTQYF.

The genes are TRBV18 and TRBJ2-7; a weak D match, TRBD2 (6 bases). V shed 1 base and J shed 2 bases, with 12 bases lying between them. The CDR3 contains 15 residues. CDR1 and CDR2 (germline): KGHSH, LQKENI. In nucleotides, the CDR3 is TGTGCCAGCTCACCACGGAGGGTAGGCCCCTACGAGCAGTACTTC. This translates into CASSPRRVGPYEQYF.

About this clonotype: At one of its ends the junction is not consistent with the germline gene, which may arise from a read error. The chain is built from TRBV2 and TRBJ2-1, with 7 bases matching TRBD1. The CDR3 has 17 residues. Germline-derived CDR1 and CDR2 are SNHLY and FYNNEI. The CDR3 coding sequence is TGTGCCAGCAGTTACTTACGACAGGGCCCCTTAGACAATGAGCAGGTCTTC. This encodes CASSYLRQGPLDNEQVF.

This clonotype was counted only a few times. This chain links TRBV7-2 with TRBJ2-1, with TRBD2 identical over 8 bases. Germline CDR1 is SGHTA and CDR2 is FQGNSA. V dropped 2 bases and J dropped 1; count of bases not matched to a gene: 7. The CDR3 loop spans 17 amino acids. CDR3 protein: CASSLNGGAKSYNEQFF. For the CDR3, the DNA is TGTGCCAGCAGCTTAAACGGGGGGGCTAAGTCCTACAATGAGCAGTTCTTC.

The genes are TRBV12-3 or TRBV12-4 and TRBJ2-5; D may be TRBD2 (6 bases). Trimming took 6 bases from V and 9 from J, leaving 20 bases between them. The CDR3 extends over 14 amino acids. The CDR3 region has the DNA TGTGCCAGCAGCCGTGAGGGACTCCGTAAGGCCCAGTACTTC. Translation: CASSREGLRKAQYF.

This clonotype was seen a handful of times. The chain is built from TRBV10-3 and TRBJ2-1, with D unresolved. CDR1 is ENHRY and CDR2 is SYGVKD in the germline V gene. This CDR3 is 11 amino acids long. V lost 3 bases, J lost 7 bases, and 4 bases lay in between. The CDR3 spells CAISDMNEQFF. CDR3 bases: TGTGCCATCAGTGATATGAATGAGCAGTTCTTC.

The J gene is TRBJ1-2, the V gene TRBV12-3 or TRBV12-4, with D perhaps matching TRBD1 (6 bases). The CDR3 covers 15 residues. Trimming took off 5 bases at V and 7 bases at J, with 20 bases between the two ends. The CDR3 reads CASSPPAGTLSGYTF. CDR3 in DNA: TGTGCCAGCAGTCCCCCGGCCGGGACACTTAGTGGCTACACCTTC.

This clonotype was detected only once. The chain couples TRBV10-3 to TRBJ2-7; 7 nucleotides match TRBD2. Germline V gene data show CDR1 as ENHRY and CDR2 as SYGVKD. This CDR3 is built from 17 residues. J was trimmed by 7 bases and V by 6 bases; bases with no gene match: 21. The CDR3 loop is CAIRETSLTSSYNEQYF. DNA for the CDR3: TGTGCCATCAGGGAGACTAGCCTGACGAGCTCCTACAATGAGCAGTACTTC.

The rearrangement uses TRBV5-1 and TRBJ2-3; the D gene is possibly TRBD1 (5 bases). V gave up 3 bases and J gave up 1 base, with 21 bases separating them. Germline V lookup: CDR1 SGHRS, CDR2 YFSETQ. CDR3 length: 18 residues. The CDR3 loop is CASSSRGVLGLRTDTQYF. For the CDR3, the DNA is TGCGCCAGCAGCTCTAGGGGTGTTCTGGGTTTGCGCACAGATACGCAGTATTTT.

The V gene is TRBV3-1, the J gene TRBJ2-7; 8 bases agree with TRBD2. In germline, CDR1 is LGHDT, CDR2 YNNKEL (reference sequence). This CDR3 contains 15 residues. V lost 3 bases to trimming and J lost 3 bases; unmatched junction nucleotides: 7. This chain's CDR3 is CASSQAAGEYYEQYF. Here the CDR3 DNA reads TGTGCCAGCAGCCAGGCAGCGGGGGAGTACTACGAGCAGTACTTC.

The sample holds a few counts of this clonotype. The J gene is TRBJ2-1, the V gene TRBV20-1; 8 bases map to TRBD2. The trim removed 0 bases at V and 3 bases at J, leaving 7 bases unmatched. The germline CDR1 and CDR2 sequences are DFQATT and SNEGSKA (reference sequence). The CDR3 runs 16 residues. CDR3 region: CSARDYSSGGYNEQFF. DNA of the CDR3: TGCAGTGCTAGAGATTATTCCAGCGGGGGCTACAATGAGCAGTTCTTC.

The rearrangement joins TRBV27 to TRBJ2-3, with 9 positions matching TRBD2. CDR3 length: 19 residues. After removal of 5 bases from V and 0 bases from J, the junction contained 15 bases not matched to a gene. From germline, CDR1 is MNHEY and CDR2 SMNVEV (reference sequence). Written as DNA, the CDR3 is TGTGCCAGCAGTCCCTATGGACTTGCGGGGGGGATTAGCACAGATACGCAGTATTTT. This encodes CASSPYGLAGGISTDTQYF.

The V gene is TRBV5-1, the J gene TRBJ2-1; no clear D gene. V was shortened by 4 bases and J by 4 bases, with 18 bases between the two germline ends. The CDR3 has 16 amino acids. The germline CDR1 and CDR2 sequences are SGHRS and YFSETQ. The CDR3 here is CASSPDPGIGYNEQFF. The CDR3 DNA follows: TGCGCCAGCAGCCCTGACCCAGGAATTGGGTACAATGAGCAGTTCTTC.